This T cell receptor (beta chain) was profiled in a study of OX40 agonist ivuxolimab in advanced cancers. Looking at the study overall: Of the participants, roughly 40% had some prior anti-PD-1, anti-PD-L1 or anti-CTLA-4 therapy, which was allowed. General study points: Dosing at 0.1 to 3.0 mg/kg was accompanied by clonal expansion of CD4+ and CD8+ blood T cells by week 6.

This CDR3 is built from 15 residues. CDR1 SGHNT and CDR2 YYREEE come from the germline V gene (reference sequence). Unmatched junction bases numbered 3, after V lost 4 bases and J lost 0 bases. The table came from immunoSEQ multiplex PCR; TCRdb's copy has only in-frame clones and leaves some out. This table has tens of thousands of clones, 90% to 95% appearing once. Patients who had autoimmune disease history or got systemic immunosuppression were left out. Blood specimens came from baseline, cycle 4 day 1, and cycle 7 day 1. Comment on this clone: Its matching antigen is unknown.

This chain links TRBV5-4 with TRBJ2-3; TRBD1 agrees at 9 bases. Sequenced material: CD4+ or CD8+ T cells sorted from blood, taken in a trial of the OX40 agonist ivuxolimab. The origin of this receptor is an adult with an advanced solid tumor such as melanoma, head and neck, liver or kidney cancer. The CDR3 region has the DNA TGTGCCAGCAGCAGGGACAGGGCTAGCACAGATACGCAGTATTTT. Translating it yields CASSRDRASTDTQYF.